This TCR beta chain was sequenced for a study of blood T cell repertoires in COVID-19. Across the study: The analysed material was cDNA or gDNA that came from T cells, B-cell-depleted T cells, or PBMCs.

Germline V gene data show CDR1 as MDHEN and CDR2 as SYDVKM. The V gene lost 6 bases and the J gene lost 3 bases, with 14 bases spanning the gap. This CDR3 spans 15 amino acids. Sequenced by immunoSEQ multiplex PCR; TCRdb stores in-frame clones only, minus some. The repertoire consists of about 200,000 clones, with around 80% occurring once and the leading ten covering around 6%. This receptor was obtained from a woman aged 65 to 85 with acute or convalescent COVID-19. The sequencing sample was made of peripheral blood. V and J are TRBV28 and TRBJ1-4; tentative D call: TRBD1 (5 bases). The CDR3 nucleotides read TGTGCCAGCAGCCCTCAGACAGCAGCTAATGAAAAACTGTTTTTT. Translating it yields CASSPQTAANEKLFF.